This T cell receptor beta chain is from a study of response to subunit inactivated influenza vaccine. Regarding the study as a whole: It was the authors' suggestion that each seasonal influenza vaccination recruits few new T cells.

TCRdb called the RT-PCR reads again in MiXCR, with one record for every CDR3 protein. In the table there are hundreds of thousands of distinct CDR3 sequences, roughly 14% of which are singletons. CDR1 is SQVTM, CDR2 ANQGSEA, per germline. CDR3 length: 13 amino acids. The trim removed 5 bases at V and 5 bases at J, leaving 6 bases unmatched. As for this clonotype: Antigen: not known.

The rearrangement uses TRBV29-1 and TRBJ2-5, with 9 bases lining up with TRBD2. This receptor was taken from a man aged 50 to 60 who received an inactivated influenza vaccine. Material: PBMCs from blood, obtained 11 to 12 days after vaccination. CDR3 in DNA: TGCAGCGTTCGAAGCGGGGGGCCCGAGACCCAGTACTTC. This sequence encodes CSVRSGGPETQYF. The entire variable domain, with the rest obtained from reference TRBV29-1 and TRBJ2-5, is as follows: SAVISQKPSRDICQRGTSLTIQCQVDSQVTMMFWYRQQPGQSLTLIATANQGSEATYESGFVIDKFPISRPNLTFSTLTVSNMSPEDSSIYLCSVRSGGPETQYFGPGTRLLVL.